The 24 T cell receptor beta chains given below trace back to one sample, sequenced in a study of shared clonotypes between healthy human individuals. Generated by immunoSEQ multiplex PCR, the TCRdb table keeps only in-frame clones and is missing some. In the table there are some 2,500,000 clones, over 85% of which are singletons. Sequenced material: naive CD4+ T cells from PBMCs. The subset is: CD45RA+ positively selected. All receptors derive from a young man in good health. Some clones in this sample may be carry-over from other donors' samples.

The chain links TRBV10-3 to TRBJ2-2; D not certain. There are 12 residues in the CDR3. Per the germline V gene, CDR1 is ENHRY and CDR2 is SYGVKD. V lost 6 bases and J lost 5, with 7 bases in between. CDR3 sequence reads: CAIRKPTGELFF. CDR3 nucleotide sequence: TGTGCCATCAGGAAACCGACCGGGGAGCTGTTTTTT.

The rearrangement uses TRBV28 and TRBJ2-2, with TRBD1 matching 10 bases. The CDR3 covers 19 residues. Germline values: CDR1 MDHEN, CDR2 SYDVKM. V lost 6 bases, J lost 7 bases, and 20 bases stayed unmatched. The CDR3 coding sequence is TGTGCCAGCAGCCCACCCAATCCCGGGACAGGGGCCGGAGGCGGGGAGCTGTTTTTT. This encodes CASSPPNPGTGAGGGELFF.

This chain uses TRBV6-5 with TRBJ1-2; D is ambiguous. The germline CDR1 and CDR2 sequences are MNHEY and SVGAGI. Trimming took 6 bases from V and 3 from J, leaving 14 bases between them. The CDR3 consists of 14 residues. The CDR3 DNA sequence: TGTGCCAGCAGCCGCCGGGCCGGGTACTATGGCTACACCTTC. It encodes CASSRRAGYYGYTF.

The chain uses TRBV5-6 and TRBJ2-2; TRBD1 matches 10 bases. The CDR3 contains 16 residues. CDR1 SGHDT and CDR2 YYEEEE come from the germline V gene. V gave up 5 bases and J gave up 3 bases; unmatched junction bases: 7. The CDR3 sequence is CASRLSGTGDTGELFF. In nucleotides, the CDR3 is TGTGCCAGCAGACTTTCCGGGACAGGGGACACCGGGGAGCTGTTTTTT.

The chain combines TRBV28 with TRBJ2-1; 13 bases are shared with TRBD2. Per germline, CDR1 MDHEN and CDR2 SYDVKM. This CDR3 comprises 17 residues. The J segment lost 8 bases and the V segment lost 2 bases, leaving 9 bases of the junction unmatched. DNA for the CDR3: TGTGCCAGCAGTTTACGCCGGACTAGCGGGAGTCTCGATGAGCAGTTCTTC. Amino acid sequence: CASSLRRTSGSLDEQFF. Complete variable domain (other parts from reference TRBV28 and TRBJ2-1): DVKVTQSSRYLVKRTGEKVFLECVQDMDHENMFWYRQDPGLGLRLIYFSYDVKMKEKGDIPEGYSVSREKKERFSLILESASTNQTSMYLCASSLRRTSGSLDEQFFGPGTRLTVL.

This rearrangement joins TRBV7-3 to TRBJ2-1, with D perhaps matching TRBD2 (6 bases). The V and J ends lost 5 bases and 5 bases respectively, with 10 bases between them. Germline CDR1 is SGHTA and CDR2 is FQGTGA. The CDR3 totals 13 residues. The chain's CDR3 is CASSLWGDNEQFF. CDR3 in DNA: TGTGCCAGCAGCCTTTGGGGGGACAATGAGCAGTTCTTC.

The chain couples TRBV5-1 to TRBJ2-3; D is possibly TRBD1 or TRBD2 (6 bases each). This CDR3 spans 16 amino acids. Trimming left V 0 bases short and J 2 bases short, with 13 bases between. Germline loops: CDR1 SGHRS, CDR2 YFSETQ. CDR3 coding DNA: TGCGCCAGCAGCTTGGTGTGGGGGGCCTCCACAGATACGCAGTATTTT. Translating it yields CASSLVWGASTDTQYF.

This chain uses TRBV30 with TRBJ2-7, with D perhaps matching TRBD1 or TRBD2 (5 bases each). This CDR3 comprises 14 residues. Per germline, CDR1 GTSNPN and CDR2 SVGIG (reference sequence). V lost 3 bases and J lost 0, with 12 bases in between. The CDR3 loop is CAWRPPGSSYEQYF. The CDR3 region has the DNA TGTGCCTGGAGGCCCCCAGGGAGCTCCTACGAGCAGTACTTC.

This chain uses TRBV5-4 with TRBJ2-5, with D maybe TRBD2 (6 bases). CDR1 and CDR2 from the germline V gene are SGHNT and YYREEE (reference sequence). With 3 bases removed from V and 4 bases from J, the gap between germline ends came to 13 bases. The CDR3 loop spans 14 amino acids. CDR3 protein: CASSSTGDGETQYF. CDR3 bases: TGTGCCAGCAGCTCGACGGGGGACGGAGAGACCCAGTACTTC.

The chain couples TRBV6-5 to TRBJ2-7; 8 bases fit TRBD1. There are 15 residues in the CDR3. V was pared by 6 bases and J by 3 bases, with 10 bases of the junction left unmatched. Germline-derived CDR1 and CDR2 are MNHEY and SVGAGI. CDR3 nucleotides: TGTGCCAGCAGGCCTACAGGGGGTCTCTTCTACGAGCAGTACTTC. Translating gives CASRPTGGLFYEQYF.

The chain carries TRBV6-1 and TRBJ2-4; 9 bases match TRBD1. CDR1 is MNHNS, CDR2 SASEGT, per germline. There are 18 residues in the CDR3. After removal of 2 bases from V and 2 bases from J, the junction contained 10 bases not matched to a gene. The CDR3 DNA reads as TGTGCCAGCAGTGAACGGACACCGACAGGGGGATCCAAAAACATTCAGTACTTC. This codes for CASSERTPTGGSKNIQYF.

As for this clone: The sample has other DNA sequences that encode this CDR3 too. V is TRBV30 and J is TRBJ2-7; TRBD2 aligns across 7 bases. Unmatched junction bases numbered 7, after V lost 3 bases and J lost 5 bases. This CDR3 comprises 13 residues. CDR1 and CDR2 from the germline V gene are GTSNPN and SVGIG (reference sequence). CDR3 sequence (DNA): TGTGCCTGGAGCGAGGGAGGGGCCCACGAGCAGTACTTC. Its translation: CAWSEGGAHEQYF.

The chain couples TRBV30 to TRBJ2-5; D is perhaps TRBD1 (6 bases). The end of the DNA aligns better with TRBJ2-7, so the J call may be wrong. Per the germline V gene, CDR1 is GTSNPN and CDR2 is SVGIG (reference sequence). The CDR3 length is 12 residues. The CDR3 region is CAWRDSSYEQYF. CDR3 coding DNA: TGTGCCTGGAGGGACAGTTCCTACGAGCAGTACTTC.

The V call is TRBV27, the J call TRBJ1-1; a weak D match, TRBD1 (5 bases). Trimming took off 5 bases at V and 1 base at J, with 14 bases between the two ends. The CDR3 contains 15 residues. Germline V gene sequence: CDR1 MNHEY, CDR2 SMNVEV (reference sequence). The CDR3 region is CASSPPPGRNTEAFF. DNA of the CDR3: TGTGCCAGCAGTCCACCCCCGGGACGGAACACTGAAGCTTTCTTT.

The gene calls are TRBV10-1 and TRBJ2-7, with TRBD2 matching 7 bases. The junction had 15 bases not matched to a gene; V was cut back by 9 bases and J by 4 bases. Germline V lookup: CDR1 WNHNN, CDR2 SYGVQD (reference sequence). The CDR3 covers 15 residues. The CDR3 reads CARGGEVVEWYEQYF. DNA for the CDR3: TGCGCCAGGGGGGGGGAGGTAGTAGAGTGGTACGAGCAGTACTTC.

V is TRBV6-4 and J is TRBJ2-1, with 11 bases that match TRBD2. CDR1 is MRHNA and CDR2 is SNTAGT in the germline V gene. The length of the CDR3 is 14 residues. Losses at the gene ends were 2 bases for V and 10 bases for J; bases not matched to a gene: 4. CDR3 sequence reads: CASSDGVAGGEQFF. The DNA of the CDR3 is TGTGCCAGCAGTGACGGGGTAGCGGGAGGGGAGCAGTTCTTC.

The chain joins TRBV2 to TRBJ2-5, with D possibly called TRBD1 or TRBD2 (5 bases each). Judging by the DNA end, TRBJ2-7 fits better; the J call may be wrong. This CDR3 region has 13 residues. The germline CDR1 and CDR2 sequences are SNHLY and FYNNEI. The CDR3 nucleotides are TGTGCCAGCAGGACCGGGACCGTGTACGAGCAGTACTTC. This encodes CASRTGTVYEQYF.

The chain carries TRBV9 and TRBJ1-1; TRBD1 matches 7 bases. CDR3 size: 15 residues. Trimming at V came to 4 bases and at J to 3 bases, leaving 9 bases not matched to a gene. Germline-derived CDR1 and CDR2 are SGDLS and YYNGEE. For the CDR3, the DNA is TGTGCCAGCAGCCTAGGGGGCTCCAGGGACACTGAAGCTTTCTTT. Translating it yields CASSLGGSRDTEAFF.

This clone was detected only once. The sample has other DNA sequences that encode this CDR3 too. The chain uses TRBV5-1 and TRBJ1-2; 7 bases fit TRBD1. J was trimmed by 2 bases and V by 4 bases; bases with no gene match: 5. Germline V CDR1 and CDR2: SGHRS, YFSETQ. The CDR3 is made up of 14 amino acids. DNA of the CDR3: TGCGCCAGCAGCCCCAGAGGGGGCAACTATGGCTACACCTTC. Protein product: CASSPRGGNYGYTF.

The rearrangement links TRBV6-1 to TRBJ2-7; D uncertain. Germline V CDR1 and CDR2: MNHNS, SASEGT. Deletions cut 6 bases from V and 0 bases from J, with 12 bases between. There are 14 residues in the CDR3. As DNA, the CDR3 is TGTGCCAGCAGGACGCTGCCAAGCTCCTACGAGCAGTACTTC. This encodes CASRTLPSSYEQYF.

This chain links TRBV6-1 with TRBJ2-1; possibly TRBD1 or TRBD2 for D (5 bases each). CDR1 MNHNS and CDR2 SASEGT come from the germline V gene. The CDR3 length is 13 residues. Trimming stripped 10 bases from V and 4 bases from J, with 14 bases between. CDR3 in amino acids: CAIGRDGYNEQFF. The CDR3 DNA reads as TGTGCCATCGGACGGGACGGTTACAATGAGCAGTTCTTC.

The genes are TRBV18 and TRBJ2-1, with a weak D call TRBD1 (6 bases). The CDR3 consists of 15 residues. V lost 4 bases and J lost 0, with 10 bases in between. Per germline, CDR1 KGHSH and CDR2 LQKENI. CDR3 in amino acids: CASSLGQSSYNEQFF. DNA of the CDR3: TGTGCCAGCTCACTCGGACAGAGCTCCTACAATGAGCAGTTCTTC.

CDR3 loop: CASSRRTGIDNYGYTF. CDR3 nucleotide sequence: TGTGCCAGCAGCCGACGGACAGGGATCGACAACTATGGCTACACCTTC. This chain connects TRBV7-2 to TRBJ1-2; 8 positions agree with TRBD1. Germline CDR1 reads SGHTA; CDR2 reads FQGNSA. The V segment lost 5 bases and the J segment 2 bases; nucleotides outside the gene matches: 10. This CDR3 region has 16 residues.

The chain joins TRBV28 to TRBJ2-2; 7 bases agree with TRBD2. J was trimmed by 3 bases and V by 3 bases; bases with no gene match: 4. Germline V gives CDR1 MDHEN, CDR2 SYDVKM. CDR3 size: 15 residues. This CDR3 reads CASSLRLADTGELFF. In DNA form, the CDR3 reads TGTGCCAGCAGTTTGCGGCTAGCGGACACCGGGGAGCTGTTTTTT. The full variable domain, its missing parts supplied by reference TRBV28 and TRBJ2-2, is DVKVTQSSRYLVKRTGEKVFLECVQDMDHENMFWYRQDPGLGLRLIYFSYDVKMKEKGDIPEGYSVSREKKERFSLILESASTNQTSMYLCASSLRLADTGELFFGEGSRLTVL.